This TCR beta chain comes out of a study of neurological immune-mediated disorders. PBMCs numbering 2 million and stored at -80 C yielded the unsorted libraries. This clonotype was seen at least ten times. What it binds is not known. Trimming cost V 7 bases and J 7 bases, with 15 bases left between them. The CDR3 has 13 residues. Looked up from germline, CDR1 is SGHKS and CDR2 is YYEKEE (reference sequence). Study-wide results and limits: The multiple sclerosis repertoire cluster was associated with no clinical or MRI feature. Multiple sclerosis patients had less TCR clonal expansion than even healthy controls, unlike HTLV-1-associated myelopathy. Because no CDR3 amino acid sequences were shared across subjects by expanded clones, private repertoires were suggested in all groups.

A single record per CDR3 protein comes from TCRdb applying MiXCR to the 5' RACE reads. Counted here are under 80,000 distinct CDR3 sequences, 3.5% to 5% occurring once; the ten biggest clones make up approximately 1.2%. This TCR was recovered from a man younger than 45 with multiple sclerosis. Sequencing used PBMCs. V is TRBV5-5 and J is TRBJ1-5; D remains ambiguous. This chain's CDR3 is CASSIWLGQPQHF. CDR3 DNA sequence: TGTGCCAGCTCAATTTGGCTGGGGCAGCCCCAGCATTTT. Looking up the rest from reference TRBV5-5 and TRBJ1-5 gives the full variable domain: DAGVTQSPTHLIKTRGQQVTLRCSPISGHKSVSWYQQVLGQGPQFIFQYYEKEERGRGNFPDRFSARQFPNYSSELNVNALLLGDSALYLCASSIWLGQPQHFGDGTRLSIL.